The TCR beta chain under discussion was sequenced for a study of blood T cell repertoires in COVID-19. Study-level information: Recovery meant two consecutive negative NP/OP PCR tests, professional clearance, or resolved symptoms.

The CDR3 has 12 amino acids. Germline values: CDR1 SNHLY, CDR2 FYNNEI. V gave up 5 bases and J gave up 5 bases, with 9 bases separating them. Authors' data handling: Cell counts per sample came from amplifying reference gene primers. Only in-frame clones appear in the TCRdb table, and some are missing; sequencing was by immunoSEQ multiplex PCR. The V and J calls and the clone size are those of that table, but D and trimming were determined from the DNA. This sample has about 270,000 clones, with about 88% found just once. Everyone who took part was roughly 18 to 89 years old, and they came from about 25 US areas.

The rearrangement uses TRBV2 and TRBJ1-2; D is perhaps TRBD1 (5 bases). Sequences were obtained from PBMCs or T cells enriched from blood (not recorded which). The clonotype comes from a woman aged 60 to 75 in a cohort exposed to, infected with or recovered from COVID-19 (not recorded which). This CDR3 reads CASSYGGYGYTF. For the CDR3, the DNA is TGTGCCAGCAGTTACGGGGGATATGGCTACACCTTC. The entire variable domain, with the rest obtained from reference TRBV2 and TRBJ1-2, is as follows: EPEVTQTPSHQVTQMGQEVILRCVPISNHLYFYWYRQILGQKVEFLVSFYNNEISEKSEIFDDQFSVERPDGSNFTLKIRSTKLEDSAMYFCASSYGGYGYTFGSGTRLTVV.